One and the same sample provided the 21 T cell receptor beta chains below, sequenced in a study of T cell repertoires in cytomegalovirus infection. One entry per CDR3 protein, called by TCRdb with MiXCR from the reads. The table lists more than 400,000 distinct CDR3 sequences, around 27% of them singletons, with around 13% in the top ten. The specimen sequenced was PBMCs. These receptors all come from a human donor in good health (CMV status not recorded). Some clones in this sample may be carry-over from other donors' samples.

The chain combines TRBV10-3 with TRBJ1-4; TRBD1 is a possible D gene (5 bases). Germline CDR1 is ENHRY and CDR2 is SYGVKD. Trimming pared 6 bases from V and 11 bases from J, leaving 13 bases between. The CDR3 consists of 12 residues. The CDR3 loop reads CAISGQTRKLFF. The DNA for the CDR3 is TGTGCCATCAGCGGACAAACCAGGAAACTGTTTTTT.

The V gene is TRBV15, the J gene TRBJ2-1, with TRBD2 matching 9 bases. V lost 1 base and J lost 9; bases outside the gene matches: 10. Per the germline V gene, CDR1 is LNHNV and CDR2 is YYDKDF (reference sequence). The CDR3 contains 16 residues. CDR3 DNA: TGTGCCACCAGCAGAGGCGGTCTGGCTAGCGGGATTGAGCAGTTCTTC. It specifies CATSRGGLASGIEQFF.

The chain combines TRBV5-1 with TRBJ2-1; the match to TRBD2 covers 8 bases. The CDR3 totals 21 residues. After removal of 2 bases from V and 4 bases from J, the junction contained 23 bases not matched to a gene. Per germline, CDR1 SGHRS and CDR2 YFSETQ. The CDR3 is CASSFDPARIAVGGGYNEQFF. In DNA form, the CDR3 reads TGCGCCAGCAGCTTCGACCCTGCAAGGATAGCGGTGGGCGGGGGGTACAATGAGCAGTTCTTC.

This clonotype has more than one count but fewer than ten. The CDR3 nucleotides are TGTGCCAGCAGCCTGAGACCGGGGGAGTACAATGAGCAGTTCTTC. Protein: CASSLRPGEYNEQFF. The V gene is TRBV11-2, the J gene TRBJ2-1; D possibly corresponds to TRBD2 (6 bases). The germline V gene has CDR1 SGHAT and CDR2 FQNNGV. This CDR3 contains 15 residues. V lost 5 bases to trimming and J lost 4 bases, with 15 bases between them.

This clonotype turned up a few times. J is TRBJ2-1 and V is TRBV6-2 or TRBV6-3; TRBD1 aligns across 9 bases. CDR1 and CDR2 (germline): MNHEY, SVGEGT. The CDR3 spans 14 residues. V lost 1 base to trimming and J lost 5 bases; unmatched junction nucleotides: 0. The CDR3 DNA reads TGTGCCAGCAGTTACTGGGACAGGGACAATGAGCAGTTCTTC. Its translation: CASSYWDRDNEQFF.

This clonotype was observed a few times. The CDR3 region has the DNA TGCAGTGCTCTCTCGGGACGCACAGATACGCAGTATTTT. Amino acid sequence: CSALSGRTDTQYF. This chain links TRBV20-1 with TRBJ2-3; D may be TRBD1 or TRBD2 (5 bases each). Germline V gives CDR1 DFQATT, CDR2 SNEGSKA (reference sequence). V was clipped by 5 bases and J by 1 base, with 10 bases between them. The CDR3 is 13 amino acids.

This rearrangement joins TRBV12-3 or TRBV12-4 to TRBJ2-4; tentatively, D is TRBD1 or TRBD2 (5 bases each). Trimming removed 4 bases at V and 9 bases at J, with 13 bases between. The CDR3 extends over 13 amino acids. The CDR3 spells CASSYRDGAIQYF. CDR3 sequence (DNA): TGTGCCAGCAGTTACCGTGACGGGGCCATTCAGTACTTC.

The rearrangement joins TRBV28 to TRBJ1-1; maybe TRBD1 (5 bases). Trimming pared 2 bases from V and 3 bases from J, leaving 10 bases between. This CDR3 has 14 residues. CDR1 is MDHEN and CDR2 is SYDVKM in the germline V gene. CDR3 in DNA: TGTGCCAGCAGTTTAATTGAGGGGTACACTGAAGCTTTCTTT. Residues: CASSLIEGYTEAFF.

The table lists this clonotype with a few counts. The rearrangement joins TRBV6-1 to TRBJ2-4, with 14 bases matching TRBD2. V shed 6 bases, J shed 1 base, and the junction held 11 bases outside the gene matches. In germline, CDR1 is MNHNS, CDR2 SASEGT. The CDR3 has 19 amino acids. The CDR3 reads CASSIAGLAGEGAKNIQYF. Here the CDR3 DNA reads TGTGCCAGCAGCATTGCGGGACTAGCGGGAGAGGGGGCCAAAAACATTCAGTACTTC.

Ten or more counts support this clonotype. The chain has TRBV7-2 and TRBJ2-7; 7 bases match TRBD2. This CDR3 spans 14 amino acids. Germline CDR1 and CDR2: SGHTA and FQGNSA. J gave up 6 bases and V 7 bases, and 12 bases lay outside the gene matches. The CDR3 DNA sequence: TGTGCCAGCACCTCGAGGGGCGGGAGCGGCGAGCAGTACTTC. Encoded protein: CASTSRGGSGEQYF.

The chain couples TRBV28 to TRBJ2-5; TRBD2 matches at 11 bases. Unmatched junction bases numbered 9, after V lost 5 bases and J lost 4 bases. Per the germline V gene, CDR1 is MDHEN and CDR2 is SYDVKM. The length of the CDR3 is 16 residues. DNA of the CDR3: TGTGCCAGCAGTACCTCCGGGACTAGCGGACGAGAGACCCAGTACTTC. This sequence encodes CASSTSGTSGRETQYF. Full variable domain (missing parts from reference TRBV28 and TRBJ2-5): DVKVTQSSRYLVKRTGEKVFLECVQDMDHENMFWYRQDPGLGLRLIYFSYDVKMKEKGDIPEGYSVSREKKERFSLILESASTNQTSMYLCASSTSGTSGRETQYFGPGTRLLVL.

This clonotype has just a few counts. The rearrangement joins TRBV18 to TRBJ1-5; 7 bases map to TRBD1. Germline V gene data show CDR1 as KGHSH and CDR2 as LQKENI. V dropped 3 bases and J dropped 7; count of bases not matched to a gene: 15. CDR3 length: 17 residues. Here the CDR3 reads CASSPSAGTVGPQPQHF. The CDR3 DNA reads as TGTGCCAGCTCACCTTCGGCGGGGACAGTCGGACCCCAGCCCCAGCATTTT.

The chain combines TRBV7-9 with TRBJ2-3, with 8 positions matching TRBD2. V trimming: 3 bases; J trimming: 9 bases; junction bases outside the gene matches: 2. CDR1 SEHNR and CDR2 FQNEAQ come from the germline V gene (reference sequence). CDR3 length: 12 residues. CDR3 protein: CASSLASGTQYF. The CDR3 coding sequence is TGTGCCAGCAGCTTGGCTAGCGGGACGCAGTATTTT.

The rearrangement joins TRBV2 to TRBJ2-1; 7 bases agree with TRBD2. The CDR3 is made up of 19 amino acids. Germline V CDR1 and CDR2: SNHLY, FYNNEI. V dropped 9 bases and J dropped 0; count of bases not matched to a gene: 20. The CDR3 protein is CARQMASGQEVSSYNEQFF. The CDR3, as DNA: TGTGCCAGACAAATGGCTAGCGGTCAGGAGGTCAGCTCCTACAATGAGCAGTTCTTC.

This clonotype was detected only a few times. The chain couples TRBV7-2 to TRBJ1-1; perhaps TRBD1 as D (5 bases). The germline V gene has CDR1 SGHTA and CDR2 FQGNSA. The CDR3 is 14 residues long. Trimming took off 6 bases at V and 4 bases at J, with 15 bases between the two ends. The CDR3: CASRGGEWGTEAFF. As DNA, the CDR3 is TGTGCCAGCAGGGGAGGGGAGTGGGGCACTGAAGCTTTCTTT.

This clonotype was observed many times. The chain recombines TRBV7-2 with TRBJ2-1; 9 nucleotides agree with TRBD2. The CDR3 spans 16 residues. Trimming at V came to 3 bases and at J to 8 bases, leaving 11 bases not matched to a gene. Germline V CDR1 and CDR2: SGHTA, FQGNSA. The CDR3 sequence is CASSLIISGRGYEQFF. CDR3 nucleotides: TGTGCCAGCAGCTTGATTATTAGCGGGAGAGGGTATGAGCAGTTCTTC.

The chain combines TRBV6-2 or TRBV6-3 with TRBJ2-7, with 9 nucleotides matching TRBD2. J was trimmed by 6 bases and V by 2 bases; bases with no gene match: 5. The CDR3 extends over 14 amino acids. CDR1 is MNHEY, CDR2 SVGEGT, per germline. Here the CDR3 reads CASSYPGTSREQYF. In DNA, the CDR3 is TGTGCCAGCAGTTACCCCGGGACTAGCCGCGAGCAGTACTTC.

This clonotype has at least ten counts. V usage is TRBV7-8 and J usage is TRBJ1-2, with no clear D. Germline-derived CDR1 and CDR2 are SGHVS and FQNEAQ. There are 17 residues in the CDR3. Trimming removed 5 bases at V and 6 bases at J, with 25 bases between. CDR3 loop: CASSPVGYPGNINGYTF. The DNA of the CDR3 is TGTGCCAGCAGCCCCGTCGGGTATCCAGGAAATATTAATGGCTACACCTTC.

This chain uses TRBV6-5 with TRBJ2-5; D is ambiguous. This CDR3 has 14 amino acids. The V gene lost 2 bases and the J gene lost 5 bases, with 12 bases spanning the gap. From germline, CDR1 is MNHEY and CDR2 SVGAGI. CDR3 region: CASSYGSSGETQYF. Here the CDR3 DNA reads TGTGCCAGCAGTTACGGCAGCTCCGGGGAGACCCAGTACTTC.

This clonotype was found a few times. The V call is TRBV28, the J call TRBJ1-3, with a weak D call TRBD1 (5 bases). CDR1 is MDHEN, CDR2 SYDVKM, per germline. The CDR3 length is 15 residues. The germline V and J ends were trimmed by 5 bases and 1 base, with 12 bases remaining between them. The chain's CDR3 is CASSPSGTSGNTIYF. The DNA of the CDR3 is TGTGCCAGCAGTCCATCCGGGACTTCTGGAAACACCATATATTTT.

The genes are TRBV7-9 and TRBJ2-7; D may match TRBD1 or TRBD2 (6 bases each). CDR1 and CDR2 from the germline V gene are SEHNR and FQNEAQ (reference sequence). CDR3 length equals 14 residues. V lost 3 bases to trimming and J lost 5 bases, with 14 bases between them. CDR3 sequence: CASSFSGASHEQYF. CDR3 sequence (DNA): TGTGCCAGCAGCTTTTCGGGGGCTTCCCACGAGCAGTACTTC.